A selection of T cell receptor beta chains follows, all from one sample in a study of beta chain features in type 1 diabetes. TCRdb's table, derived via immunoSEQ multiplex PCR, lists solely in-frame clones and lacks some. The sample comprises under 900,000 clones, roughly a sixth of which are singletons, and around 0.02% rests with the top ten. Sequencing input: naive CD4+ T cells from blood. These receptors were obtained from a young woman in good health. CDR3s include the opening cysteine and the closing phenylalanine or tryptophan. Fields, in order: D gene, J gene, V gene, clone size, CDR3 protein, CDR3 DNA. D genes are given only for firm matches. Expanded clones are given a class, and other clones once, few, many or no size at all.

D gene: .
J gene: TRBJ1-5
V gene: TRBV2
clone size: few
CDR3 protein: CASSDWSNQPQHF
CDR3 DNA: TGTGCCAGCAGTGATTGGAGCAATCAGCCCCAGCATTTT

D gene: TRBD2
J gene: TRBJ2-7
V gene: TRBV6-5
clone size: .
CDR3 protein: CASSYDSGRASYEQYF
CDR3 DNA: TGTGCCAGCAGTTATGACAGCGGGAGGGCCTCCTACGAGCAGTACTTC

D gene: .
J gene: TRBJ2-1
V gene: TRBV7-8
clone size: .
CDR3 protein: CASSQTNEQFF
CDR3 DNA: TGTGCCAGCAGCCAAACTAATGAGCAGTTCTTC

D gene: .
J gene: TRBJ2-4
V gene: TRBV9
clone size: .
CDR3 protein: CASSVGEFKNIQYF
CDR3 DNA: TGTGCCAGCAGCGTGGGCGAGTTCAAAAACATTCAGTACTTC

D gene: .
J gene: TRBJ2-2
V gene: TRBV7-9
clone size: once
CDR3 protein: CASIPPGLGGELFF
CDR3 DNA: TGTGCCAGCATCCCACCCGGATTAGGCGGGGAGCTGTTTTTT

D gene: .
J gene: TRBJ2-1
V gene: TRBV19
clone size: .
CDR3 protein: CASSIGVYNEQFF
CDR3 DNA: TGTGCCAGTAGTATAGGAGTCTACAATGAGCAGTTCTTC

D gene: .
J gene: TRBJ2-1
V gene: TRBV7-2
clone size: .
CDR3 protein: CASNTLDGDEQFF
CDR3 DNA: TGTGCCAGCAACACCCTAGACGGGGATGAGCAGTTCTTC

D gene: .
J gene: TRBJ2-5
V gene: TRBV18
clone size: few
CDR3 protein: CASSSGVQETQYF
CDR3 DNA: TGTGCCAGCTCATCTGGGGTACAGGAGACCCAGTACTTC

D gene: .
J gene: TRBJ1-5
V gene: TRBV7-2
clone size: .
CDR3 protein: CASSLGGARFNQPQHF
CDR3 DNA: TGTGCCAGCAGTCTAGGGGGGGCCCGATTTAATCAGCCCCAGCATTTT

D gene: .
J gene: TRBJ2-1
V gene: TRBV27
clone size: .
CDR3 protein: CASKRYNEQFF
CDR3 DNA: TGTGCCAGCAAACGATACAATGAGCAGTTCTTC

D gene: TRBD2
J gene: TRBJ2-5
V gene: TRBV5-4
clone size: few
CDR3 protein: CASSSGLVGQVETQYF
CDR3 DNA: TGTGCCAGCAGCTCGGGACTAGTGGGGCAGGTGGAGACCCAGTACTTC

D gene: .
J gene: TRBJ2-1
V gene: TRBV18
clone size: few
CDR3 protein: CASSLRDNHNEQFF
CDR3 DNA: TGTGCCAGCTCACTACGGGACAATCACAATGAGCAGTTCTTC

D gene: TRBD2
J gene: TRBJ2-1
V gene: TRBV7-9
clone size: .
CDR3 protein: CASSSKGTSGLRQFF
CDR3 DNA: TGTGCCAGCAGCTCGAAAGGGACTAGTGGGTTGAGGCAGTTCTTC

D gene: .
J gene: TRBJ2-7
V gene: TRBV5-1
clone size: few
CDR3 protein: CASSSPAGEQYF
CDR3 DNA: TGCGCCAGCAGCTCACCGGCGGGCGAGCAGTACTTC

D gene: TRBD1
J gene: TRBJ1-5
V gene: TRBV6-4
clone size: few
CDR3 protein: CASSQTGTGNQPQHF
CDR3 DNA: TGTGCCAGCAGCCAGACCGGGACAGGAAATCAGCCCCAGCATTTT

D gene: TRBD1
J gene: TRBJ1-4
V gene: TRBV4-3
clone size: .
CDR3 protein: CASSQDPTGIGEKLFF
CDR3 DNA: TGCGCCAGCAGCCAAGACCCGACAGGGATCGGTGAAAAACTGTTTTTT

D gene: .
J gene: TRBJ2-1
V gene: TRBV20-1
clone size: .
CDR3 protein: CSAQVAYQFF
CDR3 DNA: TGCAGTGCCCAGGTGGCATACCAGTTCTTC

D gene: TRBD1
J gene: TRBJ2-5
V gene: TRBV4-1
clone size: few
CDR3 protein: CASSQVGTAKETQYF
CDR3 DNA: TGCGCCAGCAGCCAAGTCGGGACAGCCAAAGAGACCCAGTACTTC

D gene: TRBD1
J gene: TRBJ2-4
V gene: TRBV5-1
clone size: .
CDR3 protein: CASSYDRGLAKNIQYF
CDR3 DNA: TGCGCCAGCAGCTACGACAGGGGGTTAGCCAAAAACATTCAGTACTTC

D gene: .
J gene: TRBJ1-5
V gene: TRBV19
clone size: .
CDR3 protein: CASSRIRLQPQHF
CDR3 DNA: TGTGCCAGTAGCAGAATACGGCTCCAGCCCCAGCATTTT

D gene: .
J gene: TRBJ1-1
V gene: TRBV5-4
clone size: .
CDR3 protein: CASSLAGRIGLTEAFF
CDR3 DNA: TGTGCCAGCAGCTTGGCGGGCAGGATAGGACTCACTGAAGCTTTCTTT

D gene: .
J gene: TRBJ2-3
V gene: TRBV28
clone size: few
CDR3 protein: CASNGRLRFPDTQYF
CDR3 DNA: TGTGCCAGCAATGGGAGGCTTCGTTTCCCAGATACGCAGTATTTT

D gene: .
J gene: TRBJ2-7
V gene: TRBV6-5
clone size: few
CDR3 protein: CASSQGLTYEQYF
CDR3 DNA: TGTGCCAGCAGTCAGGGTTTGACCTACGAGCAGTACTTC

D gene: .
J gene: TRBJ1-5
V gene: TRBV7-2
clone size: few
CDR3 protein: CASSLAEQGQPQHF
CDR3 DNA: TGTGCCAGCAGCTTAGCCGAACAGGGTCAGCCCCAGCATTTT

D gene: .
J gene: TRBJ2-7
V gene: TRBV9
clone size: .
CDR3 protein: CASSVHSGSSHEQYF
CDR3 DNA: TGTGCCAGCAGCGTACACAGCGGGTCGTCCCACGAGCAGTACTTC

D gene: .
J gene: TRBJ1-1
V gene: TRBV9
clone size: .
CDR3 protein: CASSVEAGRGNTEAFF
CDR3 DNA: TGTGCCAGCAGCGTAGAGGCAGGCCGAGGGAACACTGAAGCTTTCTTT

D gene: TRBD2
J gene: TRBJ2-3
V gene: TRBV28
clone size: .
CDR3 protein: CASSGGRVADTQYF
CDR3 DNA: TGTGCCAGCAGCGGCGGGAGAGTCGCTGATACGCAGTATTTT

D gene: .
J gene: TRBJ2-3
V gene: TRBV10-3
clone size: .
CDR3 protein: CATTNTDTQYF
CDR3 DNA: TGTGCCACCACGAACACAGATACGCAGTATTTT